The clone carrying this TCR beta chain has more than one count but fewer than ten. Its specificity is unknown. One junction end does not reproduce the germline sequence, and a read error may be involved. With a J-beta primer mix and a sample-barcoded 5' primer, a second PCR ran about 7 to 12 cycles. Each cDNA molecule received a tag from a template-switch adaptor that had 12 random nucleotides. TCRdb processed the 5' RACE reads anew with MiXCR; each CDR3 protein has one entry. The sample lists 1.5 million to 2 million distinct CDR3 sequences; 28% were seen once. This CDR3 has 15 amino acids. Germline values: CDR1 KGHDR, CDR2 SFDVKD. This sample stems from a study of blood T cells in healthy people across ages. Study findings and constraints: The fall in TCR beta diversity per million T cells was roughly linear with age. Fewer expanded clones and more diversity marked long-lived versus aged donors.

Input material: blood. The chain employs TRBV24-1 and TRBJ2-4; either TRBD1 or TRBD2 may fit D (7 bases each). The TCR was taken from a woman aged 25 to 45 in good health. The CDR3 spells CATSDPGQGGDIRYF. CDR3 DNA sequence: TGTGCCACCAGTGACCCGGGTCAGGGGGGGGACATTCGGTACTTC.